This is a list of T cell receptor beta chains from one sample in a study of CD8 T cells in ankylosing spondylitis. One entry per CDR3 protein results from TCRdb running MiXCR on the 5' RACE reads. The sample has 200,000 to 250,000 distinct CDR3 sequences; roughly 25% are singletons. The specimen sequenced was blood, either unsorted or a sorted T cell fraction (not recorded which). These receptors all come from a male donor with ankylosing spondylitis or in good health (not recorded which). The CDR3 runs from the conserved cysteine through the conserved F or W. D genes are given only for firm matches. For some rows the clone size is stated as once, few or many, or as a class when expanded; others skip it.

cdr3_length,v_call,d_call,clone_size,j_call,cdr3_aa,cdr3_nt
16,TRBV12-3/TRBV12-4,NA,NA,TRBJ2-1,CASSLEGPGGNNEQFF,TGTGCCAGCAGTTTGGAGGGCCCAGGGGGGAACAATGAGCAGTTCTTC
12,TRBV20-1,NA,many,TRBJ1-2,CSAEGRTYGYTF,TGCAGTGCGGAGGGACGGACCTATGGCTACACCTTC
15,TRBV3-1,NA,many,TRBJ1-1,CASSQDPRGSTEAFF,TGTGCCAGCAGCCAAGATCCCAGGGGAAGCACTGAAGCTTTCTTT
12,TRBV10-3,NA,many,TRBJ2-7,CAISPSGYEQYF,TGTGCCATCAGCCCATCCGGCTACGAGCAGTACTTC
16,TRBV29-1,TRBD2,NA,TRBJ2-7,CSVVPGTSGPSYEQYF,TGCAGCGTTGTGCCCGGGACTAGCGGGCCATCCTACGAGCAGTACTTC
14,TRBV5-1,NA,many,TRBJ1-4,CASRPLGTDEKLFF,TGCGCCAGCAGGCCGTTAGGAACGGATGAAAAACTGTTTTTT
11,TRBV29-1,NA,NA,TRBJ2-5,CSQGGQETQYF,TGCAGTCAAGGCGGGCAAGAGACCCAGTACTTC
18,TRBV5-1,TRBD2,many,TRBJ2-2,CASSPSPPAGADTGELFF,TGCGCCAGCAGCCCGTCCCCCCCAGCGGGAGCGGACACCGGGGAGCTGTTTTTT
15,TRBV9,NA,NA,TRBJ2-1,CASSATGSSYNEQFF,TGTGCCAGCAGTGCCACTGGCAGCTCCTACAATGAGCAGTTCTTC
14,TRBV29-1,NA,few,TRBJ2-3,CSAGDLRSTDTQYF,TGCAGCGCGGGGGACTTACGAAGCACAGATACGCAGTATTTT
16,TRBV11-2,TRBD2,NA,TRBJ2-2,CASSRTSGSRTGELFF,TGTGCCAGCAGCCGCACTAGCGGGAGTCGGACCGGGGAGCTGTTTTTT
16,TRBV5-1,TRBD2,many,TRBJ2-5,CASSTGGLAGGETQYF,TGCGCCAGCAGCACCGGCGGGCTAGCGGGAGGAGAGACCCAGTACTTC
15,TRBV18,TRBD2,many,TRBJ2-1,CASSPQGGAYNEQFF,TGTGCCAGCTCACCACAGGGAGGGGCCTACAATGAGCAGTTCTTC
12,TRBV5-1,NA,many,TRBJ1-3,CASSFLGNTIYF,TGCGCCAGCAGCTTCTTGGGAAACACCATATATTTT
15,TRBV12-5,TRBD1,many,TRBJ2-1,CASGPDRSLYNEQFF,TGTGCTAGTGGCCCGGACAGGTCTCTTTACAATGAGCAGTTCTTC
14,TRBV9,NA,many,TRBJ2-5,CASSVAGGPETQYF,TGTGCCAGCAGCGTAGCGGGGGGCCCAGAGACCCAGTACTTC
11,TRBV20-1,NA,few,TRBJ2-1,CSANVAEQPFF,TGCAGTGCTAATGTGGCGGAGCAGCCGTTCTTC
11,TRBV12-3/TRBV12-4,NA,few,TRBJ1-1,CASKYREEAFF,TGTGCCAGCAAATACAGGGAAGAAGCTTTCTTT
17,TRBV20-1,NA,NA,TRBJ2-3,CSARGGDASTSTDTQYF,TGCAGTGCTAGAGGAGGGGATGCTAGCACTAGCACAGATACGCAGTATTTT
14,TRBV18,NA,many,TRBJ1-6,CASSPNGDNSPLHF,TGTGCCAGCTCACCAAATGGAGATAATTCACCCCTCCACTTT
17,TRBV30,NA,few,TRBJ2-3,CAWSRPGLAFAVDTQYF,TGTGCCTGGAGTCGACCGGGACTCGCTTTTGCGGTAGATACGCAGTATTTT
14,TRBV29-1,NA,NA,TRBJ2-4,CSVGAAAAKNIQYF,TGCAGCGTTGGGGCAGCAGCGGCCAAAAACATTCAGTACTTC
13,TRBV6-2/TRBV6-3,TRBD2,few,TRBJ2-7,CASSPSGRYEQYF,TGTGCCAGCAGTCCTAGCGGGAGATACGAGCAGTACTTC
13,TRBV5-1,TRBD1,NA,TRBJ2-5,CASRGTGEETQYF,TGCGCCAGCAGGGGGACAGGGGAAGAGACCCAGTACTTC
16,TRBV5-1,TRBD1,NA,TRBJ1-5,CASSLGTGTTNQPQHF,TGCGCCAGCAGCTTGGGGACAGGGACGACGAATCAGCCCCAGCATTTT
13,TRBV5-1,NA,NA,TRBJ2-6,CASSDPGANVLTF,TGCGCCAGCAGCGACCCTGGGGCCAACGTCCTGACTTTC
14,TRBV29-1,NA,few,TRBJ2-7,CSVEERARGGEQYF,TGCAGCGTTGAAGAAAGGGCGAGAGGCGGAGAGCAGTACTTC
12,TRBV7-2,NA,NA,TRBJ2-1,CASSLEVAWVFF,TGTGCCAGCAGCTTAGAGGTCGCCTGGGTGTTCTTC
15,TRBV3-1,TRBD2,many,TRBJ2-3,CASSPVARGADTQYF,TGTGCCAGCAGCCCCGTTGCCCGGGGGGCAGATACGCAGTATTTT
15,TRBV9,TRBD2,many,TRBJ2-1,CASSFGTSGIGSQFF,TGTGCCAGCAGCTTCGGGACTAGCGGGATTGGGTCTCAGTTCTTC
15,TRBV29-1,TRBD2,few,TRBJ2-3,CSVGTSGRGVDTQYF,TGCAGCGTAGGGACTAGCGGGAGGGGAGTAGATACGCAGTATTTT